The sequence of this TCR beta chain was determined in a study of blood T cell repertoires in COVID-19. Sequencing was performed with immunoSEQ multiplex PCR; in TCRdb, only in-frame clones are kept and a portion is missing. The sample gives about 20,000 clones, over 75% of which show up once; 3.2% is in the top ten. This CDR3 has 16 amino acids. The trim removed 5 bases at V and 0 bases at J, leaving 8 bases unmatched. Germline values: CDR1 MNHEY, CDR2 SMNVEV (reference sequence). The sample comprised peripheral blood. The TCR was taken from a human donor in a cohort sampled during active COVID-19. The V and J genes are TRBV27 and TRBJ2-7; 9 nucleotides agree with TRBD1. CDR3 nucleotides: TGTGCCAGCAGTCCGGGACAGGGCCTTAGCTCCTACGAGCAGTACTTC. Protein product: CASSPGQGLSSYEQYF.